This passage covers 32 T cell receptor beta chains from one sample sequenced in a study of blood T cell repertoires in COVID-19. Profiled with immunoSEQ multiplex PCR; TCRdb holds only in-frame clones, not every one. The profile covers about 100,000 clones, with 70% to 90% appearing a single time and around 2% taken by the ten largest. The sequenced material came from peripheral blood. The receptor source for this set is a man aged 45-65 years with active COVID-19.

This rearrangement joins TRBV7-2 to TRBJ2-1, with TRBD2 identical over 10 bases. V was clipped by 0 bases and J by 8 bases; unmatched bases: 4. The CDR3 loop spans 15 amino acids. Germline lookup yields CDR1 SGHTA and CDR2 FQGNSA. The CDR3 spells CASSLAASGGDEQFF. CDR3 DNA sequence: TGTGCCAGCAGCTTAGCCGCTAGCGGGGGCGATGAGCAGTTCTTC.

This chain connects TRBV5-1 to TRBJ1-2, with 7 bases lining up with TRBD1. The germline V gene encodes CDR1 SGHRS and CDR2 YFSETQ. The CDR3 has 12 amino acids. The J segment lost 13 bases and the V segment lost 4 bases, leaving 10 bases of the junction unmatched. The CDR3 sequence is CASSLEQGSTTF. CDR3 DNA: TGCGCCAGCAGCCTGGAACAGGGGTCCACCACCTTC.

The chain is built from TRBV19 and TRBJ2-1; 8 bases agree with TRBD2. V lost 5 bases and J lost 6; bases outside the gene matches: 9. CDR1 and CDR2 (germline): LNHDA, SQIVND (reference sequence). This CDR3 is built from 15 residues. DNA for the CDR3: TGTGCCAGTAGTCATTTTCGGGGGGGGAGCAATGAGCAGTTCTTC. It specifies CASSHFRGGSNEQFF.

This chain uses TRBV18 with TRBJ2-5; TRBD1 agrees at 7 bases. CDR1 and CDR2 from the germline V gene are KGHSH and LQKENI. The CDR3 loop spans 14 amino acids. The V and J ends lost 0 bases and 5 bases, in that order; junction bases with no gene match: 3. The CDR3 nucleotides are TGTGCCAGCTCACCACCAGAGGGGGCCGAGACCCAGTACTTC. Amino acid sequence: CASSPPEGAETQYF.

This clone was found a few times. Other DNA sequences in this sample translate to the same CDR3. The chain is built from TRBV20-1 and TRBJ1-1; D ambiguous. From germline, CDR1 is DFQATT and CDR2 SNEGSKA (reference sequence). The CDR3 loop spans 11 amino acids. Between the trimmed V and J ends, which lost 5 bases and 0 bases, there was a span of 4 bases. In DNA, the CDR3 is TGCAGTGCTGTTATGAACACTGAAGCTTTCTTT. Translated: CSAVMNTEAFF.

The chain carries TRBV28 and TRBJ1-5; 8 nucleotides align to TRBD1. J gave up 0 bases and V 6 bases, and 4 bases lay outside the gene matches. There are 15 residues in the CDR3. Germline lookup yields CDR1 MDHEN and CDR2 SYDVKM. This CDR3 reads CASRLDRASNQPQHF. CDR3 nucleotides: TGTGCCAGCAGATTGGACAGGGCTAGCAATCAGCCCCAGCATTTT.

The CDR3 DNA is TGTGCCTGGGGGACAGGGGTCACTGAAGCTTTCTTT. It is translated as CAWGTGVTEAFF. V usage is TRBV30 and J usage is TRBJ1-1, with TRBD1 matching 10 bases. Trimming at V came to 5 bases and at J to 4 bases, leaving 1 base not matched to a gene. The germline V gene encodes CDR1 GTSNPN and CDR2 SVGIG (reference sequence). CDR3 size: 12 residues.

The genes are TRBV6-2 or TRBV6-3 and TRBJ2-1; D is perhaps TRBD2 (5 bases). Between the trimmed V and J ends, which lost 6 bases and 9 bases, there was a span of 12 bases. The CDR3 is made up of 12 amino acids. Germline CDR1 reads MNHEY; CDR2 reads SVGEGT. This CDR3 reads CASSHTRLEQFF. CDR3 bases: TGTGCCAGCAGCCATACTAGACTTGAGCAGTTCTTC.

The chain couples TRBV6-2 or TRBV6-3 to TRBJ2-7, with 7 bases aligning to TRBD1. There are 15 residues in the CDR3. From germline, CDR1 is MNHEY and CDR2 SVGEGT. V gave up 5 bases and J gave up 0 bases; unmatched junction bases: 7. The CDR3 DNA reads TGTGCCAGCAGTCTCGGGACAGTCTTCTCCTACGAGCAGTACTTC. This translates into CASSLGTVFSYEQYF.

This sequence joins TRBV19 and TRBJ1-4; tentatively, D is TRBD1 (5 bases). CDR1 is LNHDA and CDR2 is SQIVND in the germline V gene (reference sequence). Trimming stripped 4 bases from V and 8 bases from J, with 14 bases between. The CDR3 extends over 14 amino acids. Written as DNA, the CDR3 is TGTGCCAGTAGTACCCCCGGGAGGGACGAAAAACTGTTTTTT. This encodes CASSTPGRDEKLFF.

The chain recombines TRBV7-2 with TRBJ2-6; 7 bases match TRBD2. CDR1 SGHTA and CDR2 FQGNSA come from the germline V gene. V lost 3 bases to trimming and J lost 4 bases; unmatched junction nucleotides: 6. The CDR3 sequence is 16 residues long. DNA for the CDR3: TGTGCCAGCAGCTTTTCGGGGGGAGCAGGGGCCAACGTCCTGACTTTC. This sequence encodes CASSFSGGAGANVLTF.

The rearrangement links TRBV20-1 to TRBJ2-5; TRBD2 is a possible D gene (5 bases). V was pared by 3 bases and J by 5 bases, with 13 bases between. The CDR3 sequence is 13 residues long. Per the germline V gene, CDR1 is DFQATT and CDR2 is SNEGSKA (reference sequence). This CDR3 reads CSASPGWEETQYF. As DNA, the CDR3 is TGCAGTGCTAGTCCTGGTTGGGAGGAGACCCAGTACTTC.

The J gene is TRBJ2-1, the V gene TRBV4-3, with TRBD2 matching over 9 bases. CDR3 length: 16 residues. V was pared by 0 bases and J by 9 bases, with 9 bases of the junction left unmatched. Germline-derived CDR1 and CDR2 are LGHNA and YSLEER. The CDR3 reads CASSQDMVAGVREQFF. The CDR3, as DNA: TGCGCCAGCAGCCAAGATATGGTAGCGGGGGTCCGTGAGCAGTTCTTC.

The CDR3 DNA is TGCGCCAGCAGCCAAGGCTTCGGACTCCCAATTATTGTTTTCTTT. Encoded protein: CASSQGFGLPIIVFF. The chain has TRBV4-1 and TRBJ1-1, with D uncertain. Germline V gene sequence: CDR1 MGHRA, CDR2 YSYEKL. The ends were cut back, 1 base at V and 13 bases at J, with 22 bases in the middle. This CDR3 has 15 amino acids.

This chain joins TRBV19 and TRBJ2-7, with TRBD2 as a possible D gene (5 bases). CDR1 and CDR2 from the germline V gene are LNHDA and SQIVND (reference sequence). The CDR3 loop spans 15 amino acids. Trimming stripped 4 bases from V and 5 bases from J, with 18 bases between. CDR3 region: CASSRGGGRVNEQYF. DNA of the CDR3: TGTGCCAGTAGTAGAGGAGGTGGGCGCGTCAACGAGCAGTACTTC.

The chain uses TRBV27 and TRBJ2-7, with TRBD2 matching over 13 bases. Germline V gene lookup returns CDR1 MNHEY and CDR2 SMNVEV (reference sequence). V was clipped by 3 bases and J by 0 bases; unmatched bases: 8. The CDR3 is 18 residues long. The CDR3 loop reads CASSFRTSGGLLSYEQYF. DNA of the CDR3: TGTGCCAGCAGTTTTAGGACTAGCGGGGGCCTTCTCTCCTACGAGCAGTACTTC.

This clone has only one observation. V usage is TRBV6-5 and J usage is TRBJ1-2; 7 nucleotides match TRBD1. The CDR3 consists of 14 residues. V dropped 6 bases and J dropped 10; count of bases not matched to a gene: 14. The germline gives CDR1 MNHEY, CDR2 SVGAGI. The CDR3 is CASSFDRVQSNYTF. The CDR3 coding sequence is TGTGCCAGCAGCTTCGACAGGGTACAGAGTAACTACACCTTC.

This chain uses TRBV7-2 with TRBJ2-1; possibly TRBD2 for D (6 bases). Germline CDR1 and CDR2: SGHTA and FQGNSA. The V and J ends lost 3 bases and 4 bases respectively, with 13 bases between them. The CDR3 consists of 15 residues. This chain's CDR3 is CASSLAGFVYNEQFF. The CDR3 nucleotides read TGTGCCAGCAGCTTGGCGGGATTCGTGTACAATGAGCAGTTCTTC.

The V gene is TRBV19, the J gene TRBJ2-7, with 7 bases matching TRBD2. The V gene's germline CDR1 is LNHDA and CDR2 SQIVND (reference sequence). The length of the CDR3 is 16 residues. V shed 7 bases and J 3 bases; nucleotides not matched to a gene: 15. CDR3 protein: CASIWGGILKSYEQYF. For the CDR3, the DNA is TGTGCCAGTATCTGGGGGGGGATCCTAAAAAGCTACGAGCAGTACTTC.

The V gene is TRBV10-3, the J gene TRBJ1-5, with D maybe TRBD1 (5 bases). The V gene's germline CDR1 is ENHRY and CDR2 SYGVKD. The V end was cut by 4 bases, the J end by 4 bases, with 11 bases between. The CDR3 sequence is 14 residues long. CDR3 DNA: TGTGCCATCAGTGCGGGCAGGGAAAATCAGCCCCAGCATTTT. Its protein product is CAISAGRENQPQHF.

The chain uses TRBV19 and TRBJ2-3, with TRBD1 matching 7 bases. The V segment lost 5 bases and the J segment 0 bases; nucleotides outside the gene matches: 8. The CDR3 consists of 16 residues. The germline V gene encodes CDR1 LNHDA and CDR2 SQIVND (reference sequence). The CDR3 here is CASSARRGQSTDTQYF. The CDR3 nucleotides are TGTGCCAGTAGTGCCCGTCGGGGACAGAGCACAGATACGCAGTATTTT.

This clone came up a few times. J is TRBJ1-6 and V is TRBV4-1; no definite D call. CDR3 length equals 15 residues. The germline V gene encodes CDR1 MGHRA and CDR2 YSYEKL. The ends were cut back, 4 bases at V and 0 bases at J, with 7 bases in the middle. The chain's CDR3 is CASSLGSSYNSPLHF. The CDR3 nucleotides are TGCGCCAGCAGCCTAGGGAGCTCCTATAATTCACCCCTCCACTTT.

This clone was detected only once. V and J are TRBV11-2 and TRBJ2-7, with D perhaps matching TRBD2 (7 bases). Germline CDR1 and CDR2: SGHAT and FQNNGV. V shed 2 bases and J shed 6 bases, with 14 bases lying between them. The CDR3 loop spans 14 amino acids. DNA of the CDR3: TGTGCCAGCAGCTTAATTTCGGGGGGCGCCGAGCAGTACTTC. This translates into CASSLISGGAEQYF.

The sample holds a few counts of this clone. Here the CDR3 DNA reads TGTGCCAGCAGCCAAGCGGTCCCGGGACAGGGGGCCTACGAGCAGTACTTC. It codes for CASSQAVPGQGAYEQYF. J is TRBJ2-7 and V is TRBV3-1 (or the pseudogene TRBV3-2), with 11 bases identical to TRBD1. The CDR3 has 17 residues. V shed 1 base, J shed 2 bases, and the junction held 7 bases outside the gene matches. Germline CDR1 LGHDT, CDR2 YNNKEL (reference sequence).

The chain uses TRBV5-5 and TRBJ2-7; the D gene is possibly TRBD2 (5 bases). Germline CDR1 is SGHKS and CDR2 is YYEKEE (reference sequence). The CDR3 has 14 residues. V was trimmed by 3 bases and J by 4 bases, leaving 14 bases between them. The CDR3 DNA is TGTGCCAGCAGCTCAAGCGGAGTACAGTACGAGCAGTACTTC. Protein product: CASSSSGVQYEQYF. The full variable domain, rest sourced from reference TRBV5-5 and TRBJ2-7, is DAGVTQSPTHLIKTRGQQVTLRCSPISGHKSVSWYQQVLGQGPQFIFQYYEKEERGRGNFPDRFSARQFPNYSSELNVNALLLGDSALYLCASSSSGVQYEQYFGPGTRLTVT.

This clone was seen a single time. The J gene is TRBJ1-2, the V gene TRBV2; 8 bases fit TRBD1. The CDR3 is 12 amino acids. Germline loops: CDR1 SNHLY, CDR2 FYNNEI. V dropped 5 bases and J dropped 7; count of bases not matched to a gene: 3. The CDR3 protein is CASSYTGGGYTF. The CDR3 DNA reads TGTGCCAGCAGTTATACAGGGGGTGGCTACACCTTC. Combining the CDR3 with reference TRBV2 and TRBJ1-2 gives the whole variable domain EPEVTQTPSHQVTQMGQEVILRCVPISNHLYFYWYRQILGQKVEFLVSFYNNEISEKSEIFDDQFSVERPDGSNFTLKIRSTKLEDSAMYFCASSYTGGGYTFGSGTRLTVV.

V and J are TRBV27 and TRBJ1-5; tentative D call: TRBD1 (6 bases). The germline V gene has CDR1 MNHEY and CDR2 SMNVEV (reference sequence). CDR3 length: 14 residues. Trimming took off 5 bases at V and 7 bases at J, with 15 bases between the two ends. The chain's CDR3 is CASSTPQGIQPQHF. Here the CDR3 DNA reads TGTGCCAGCAGTACTCCACAGGGAATACAGCCCCAGCATTTT.

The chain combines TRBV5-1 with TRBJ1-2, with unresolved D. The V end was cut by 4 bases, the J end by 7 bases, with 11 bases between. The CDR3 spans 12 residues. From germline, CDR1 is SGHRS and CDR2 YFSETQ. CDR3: CASSKNEGGYTF. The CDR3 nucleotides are TGCGCCAGCAGCAAGAATGAGGGTGGCTACACCTTC.

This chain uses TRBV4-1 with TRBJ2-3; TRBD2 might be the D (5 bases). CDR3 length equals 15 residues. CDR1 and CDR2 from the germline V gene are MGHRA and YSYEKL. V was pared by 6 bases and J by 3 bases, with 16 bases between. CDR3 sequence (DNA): TGCGCCAGCAGGAAGGTGGGCGGGCTTACAGATACGCAGTATTTT. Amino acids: CASRKVGGLTDTQYF.

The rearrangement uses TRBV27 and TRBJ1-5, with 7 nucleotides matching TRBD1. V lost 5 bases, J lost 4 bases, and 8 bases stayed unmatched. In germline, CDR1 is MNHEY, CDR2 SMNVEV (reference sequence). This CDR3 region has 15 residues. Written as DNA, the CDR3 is TGTGCCAGCAGTCCTTCGGCCAGGGGGAATCAGCCCCAGCATTTT. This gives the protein CASSPSARGNQPQHF.

Here the CDR3 DNA reads TGTGCCAGCAGCTGGGACAGGAGGAGATCCAACACTGAAGCTTTCTTT. It is translated as CASSWDRRRSNTEAFF. The rearrangement joins TRBV5-5 to TRBJ1-1, with 8 bases lining up with TRBD1. The V gene end was trimmed by 3 bases and the J gene end by 2 bases; junction bases not matched to a gene: 9. This CDR3 spans 16 amino acids. CDR1 and CDR2 (germline): SGHKS, YYEKEE (reference sequence).

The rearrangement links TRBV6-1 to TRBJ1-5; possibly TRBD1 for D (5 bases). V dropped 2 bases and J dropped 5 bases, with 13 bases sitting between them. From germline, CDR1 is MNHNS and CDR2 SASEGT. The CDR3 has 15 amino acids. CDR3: CASSERTRADQPQHF. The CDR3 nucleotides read TGTGCCAGCAGTGAACGGACAAGGGCTGATCAGCCCCAGCATTTT.